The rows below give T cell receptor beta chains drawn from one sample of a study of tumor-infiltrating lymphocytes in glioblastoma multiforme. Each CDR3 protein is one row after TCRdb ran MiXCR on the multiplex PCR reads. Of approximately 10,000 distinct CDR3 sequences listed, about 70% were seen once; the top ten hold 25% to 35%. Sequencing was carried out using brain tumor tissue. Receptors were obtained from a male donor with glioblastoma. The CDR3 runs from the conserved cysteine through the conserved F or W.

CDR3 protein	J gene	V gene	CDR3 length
CSAIPASYSIDTQYF	TRBJ2-3	TRBV20-1	15
CAIRPSEPYEQYF	TRBJ2-7	TRBV10-3	13
CASSLGAPGANVLTF	TRBJ2-6	TRBV5-1	15
CAGSQVSETEAFF	TRBJ1-1	TRBV4-2	13
CASSEFTYEQYF	TRBJ2-7	TRBV6-2/TRBV6-3	12
CAIGLAGLSYEQYF	TRBJ2-7	TRBV28	14
CASSLTGIGELFF	TRBJ2-2	TRBV5-1	13
CASSLGRVRNREQYF	TRBJ2-7	TRBV7-2	15
CVSSLRQGQHNEEFF	TRBJ2-1	TRBV11-2	15
CSGLAGLSTDTQYF	TRBJ2-3	TRBV29-1	14
CAWSADPGQLAKNIQSF	TRBJ2-4	TRBV30	17
CASSYSSLAGGRDTQYF	TRBJ2-3	TRBV6-2/TRBV6-3	17
CASSLVRGKSYNEQLF	TRBJ2-1	TRBV12-3/TRBV12-4	16
CSARAPNTEAFF	TRBJ1-1	TRBV20-1	12
CASSPGQRFYGYTF	TRBJ1-2	TRBV6-2/TRBV6-3	14
CASILDGTRGETQYF	TRBJ2-5	TRBV6-5	15
CASATSGRAMSTDTQYF	TRBJ2-3	TRBV6-5	17
CATADDGLQETQYF	TRBJ2-5	TRBV24-1	14
CASSLILASGTYNEQFF	TRBJ2-1	TRBV11-2	17
CASSLSGTYGTDTQYF	TRBJ2-3	TRBV7-8	16
CASSSYDEQFF	TRBJ2-1	TRBV7-9	11
CASSLGPPSVHNEQFF	TRBJ2-1	TRBV11-2	16
CASGVLAAVYEQYF	TRBJ2-7	TRBV10-2	14
CASIPGQRPQETQYF	TRBJ2-5	TRBV12-3/TRBV12-4	15
CATSENSGFSTDTQYF	TRBJ2-3	TRBV24-1	16
CASSLDRANYSYTF	TRBJ1-2	TRBV11-1	14
CASQLGTADYEQYF	TRBJ2-7	TRBV7-8	14
CASSLPGLTSYNGQSF	TRBJ2-1	TRBV14	16
CASRLTGRRTLFF	TRBJ1-4	TRBV19	13
CSARRLAGQETQYF	TRBJ2-5	TRBV20-1	14
CASSLGALEQFF	TRBJ2-1	TRBV7-8	12
CSATTVLAGDTQYF	TRBJ2-3	TRBV20-1	14
CASSRGRQGLSYF	TRBJ2-5	TRBV12-3/TRBV12-4	13
CSASRGARGANVLTF	TRBJ2-6	TRBV20-1	15
CSVFGLAEYNEQFF	TRBJ2-1	TRBV29-1	14
CASSSAGHISGANVLTF	TRBJ2-6	TRBV11-1	17
CASSLTSGRASGELFF	TRBJ2-2	TRBV7-8	16
CASSQGGASAQEIQYF	TRBJ2-5	TRBV4-1	16
CSAIPAAGVWYEQYF	TRBJ2-7	TRBV20-1	15
CASSPWGLAGGKTQYF	TRBJ2-5	TRBV11-2	16
CAIGEYLSAAGQGPYEQYF	TRBJ2-7	TRBV10-3	19
CASSLDRIYGYTF	TRBJ1-2	TRBV11-2	13